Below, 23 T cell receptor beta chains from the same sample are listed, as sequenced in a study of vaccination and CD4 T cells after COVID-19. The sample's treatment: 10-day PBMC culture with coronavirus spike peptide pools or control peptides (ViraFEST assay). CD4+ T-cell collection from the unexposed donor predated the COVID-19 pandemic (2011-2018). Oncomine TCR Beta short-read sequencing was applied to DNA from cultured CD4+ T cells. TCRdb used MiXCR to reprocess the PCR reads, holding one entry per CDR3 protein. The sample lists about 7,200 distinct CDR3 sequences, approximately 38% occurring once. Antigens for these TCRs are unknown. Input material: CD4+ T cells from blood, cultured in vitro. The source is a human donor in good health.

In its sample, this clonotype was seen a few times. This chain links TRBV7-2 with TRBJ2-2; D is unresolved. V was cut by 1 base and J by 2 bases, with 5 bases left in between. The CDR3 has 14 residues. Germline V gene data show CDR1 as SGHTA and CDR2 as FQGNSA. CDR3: CASSLGFNTGELFF. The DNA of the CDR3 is TGTGCCAGCAGCTTAGGGTTTAACACCGGGGAGCTGTTTTTT.

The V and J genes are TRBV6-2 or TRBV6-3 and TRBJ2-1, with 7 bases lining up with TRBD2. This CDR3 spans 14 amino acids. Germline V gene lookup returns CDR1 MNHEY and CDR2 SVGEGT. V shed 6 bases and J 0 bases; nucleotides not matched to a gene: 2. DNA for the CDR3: TGTGCCAGCAGCCTAGCGGCCTCCTACAATGAGCAGTTCTTC. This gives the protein CASSLAASYNEQFF.

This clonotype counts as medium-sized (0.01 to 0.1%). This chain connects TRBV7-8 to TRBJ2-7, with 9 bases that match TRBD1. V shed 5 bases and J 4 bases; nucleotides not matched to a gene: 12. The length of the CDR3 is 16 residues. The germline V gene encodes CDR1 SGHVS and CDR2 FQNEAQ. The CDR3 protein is CASSQSSGTGIYEQYF. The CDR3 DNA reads TGTGCCAGCAGCCAATCCTCCGGGACAGGGATATACGAGCAGTACTTC.

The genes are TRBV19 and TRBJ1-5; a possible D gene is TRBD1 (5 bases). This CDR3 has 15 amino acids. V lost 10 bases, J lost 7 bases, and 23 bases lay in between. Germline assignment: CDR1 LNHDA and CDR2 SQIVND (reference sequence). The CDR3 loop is CATLIRRGQGQPQHF. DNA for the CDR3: TGTGCCACGTTAATTAGGCGAGGGCAGGGCCAGCCCCAGCATTTT.

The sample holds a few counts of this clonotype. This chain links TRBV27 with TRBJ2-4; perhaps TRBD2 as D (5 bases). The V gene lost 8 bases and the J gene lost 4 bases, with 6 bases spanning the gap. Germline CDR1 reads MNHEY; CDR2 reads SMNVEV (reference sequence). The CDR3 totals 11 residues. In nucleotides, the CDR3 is TGTGCCAGCTCGGGGAAAAACATTCAGTACTTC. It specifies CASSGKNIQYF.

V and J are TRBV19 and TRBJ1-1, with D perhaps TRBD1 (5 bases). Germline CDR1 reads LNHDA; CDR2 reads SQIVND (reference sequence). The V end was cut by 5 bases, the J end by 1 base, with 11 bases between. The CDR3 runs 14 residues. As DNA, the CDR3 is TGTGCCAGTAGTCCAGGGTTCCCGAACACTGAAGCTTTCTTT. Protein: CASSPGFPNTEAFF.

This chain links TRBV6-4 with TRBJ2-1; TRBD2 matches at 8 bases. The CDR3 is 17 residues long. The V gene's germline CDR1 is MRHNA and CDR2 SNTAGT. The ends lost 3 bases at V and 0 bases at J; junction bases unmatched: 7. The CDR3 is CASSDLGSGSSYNEQFF. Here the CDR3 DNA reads TGTGCCAGCAGTGATTTGGGGAGCGGGAGCTCCTACAATGAGCAGTTCTTC.

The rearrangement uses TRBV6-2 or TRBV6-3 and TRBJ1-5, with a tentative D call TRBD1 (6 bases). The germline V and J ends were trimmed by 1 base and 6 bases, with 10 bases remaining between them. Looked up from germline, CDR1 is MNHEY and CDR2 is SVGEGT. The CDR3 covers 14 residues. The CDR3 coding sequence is TGTGCCAGCAGTTACTTCACAGGGACTCAGCCCCAGCATTTT. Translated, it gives CASSYFTGTQPQHF.

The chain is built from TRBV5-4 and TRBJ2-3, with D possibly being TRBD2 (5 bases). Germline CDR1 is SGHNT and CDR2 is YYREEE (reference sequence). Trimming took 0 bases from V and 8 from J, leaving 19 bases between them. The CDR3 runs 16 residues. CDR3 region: CASSLDGIAEYGTQYF. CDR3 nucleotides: TGTGCCAGCAGCTTGGACGGGATCGCGGAGTACGGTACGCAGTATTTT.

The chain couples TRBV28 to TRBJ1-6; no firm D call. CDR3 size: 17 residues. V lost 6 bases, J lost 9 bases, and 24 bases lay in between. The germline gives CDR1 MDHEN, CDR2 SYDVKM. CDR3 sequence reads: CASRPPGSSAIISPLHF. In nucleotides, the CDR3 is TGTGCCAGCAGGCCTCCGGGGTCCTCGGCGATCATTTCACCCCTCCACTTT.

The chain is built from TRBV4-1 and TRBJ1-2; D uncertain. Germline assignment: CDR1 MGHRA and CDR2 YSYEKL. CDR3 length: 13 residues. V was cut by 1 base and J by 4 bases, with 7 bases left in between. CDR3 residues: CASSQGYSYGYTF. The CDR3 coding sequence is TGCGCCAGCAGCCAAGGGTACAGCTATGGCTACACCTTC.

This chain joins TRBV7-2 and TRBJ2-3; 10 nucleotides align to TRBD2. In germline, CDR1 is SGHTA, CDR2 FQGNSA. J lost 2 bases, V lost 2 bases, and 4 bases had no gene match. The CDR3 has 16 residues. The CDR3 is CASSLIAGGLTDTQYF. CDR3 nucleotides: TGTGCCAGCAGCTTAATAGCGGGGGGACTCACAGATACGCAGTATTTT.

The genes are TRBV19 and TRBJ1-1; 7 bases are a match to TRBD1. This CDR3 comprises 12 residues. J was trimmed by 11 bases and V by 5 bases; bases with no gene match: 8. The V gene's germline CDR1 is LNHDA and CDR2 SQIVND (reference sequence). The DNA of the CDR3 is TGTGCCAGTAGTTGGCAGGGGGATGGGGCTTTCTTT. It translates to CASSWQGDGAFF.

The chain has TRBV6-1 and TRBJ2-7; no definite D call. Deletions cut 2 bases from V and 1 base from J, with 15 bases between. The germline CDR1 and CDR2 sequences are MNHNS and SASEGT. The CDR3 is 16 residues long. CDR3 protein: CASSEFRWIGSYEQYF. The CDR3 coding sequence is TGTGCCAGCAGTGAATTTCGGTGGATAGGATCCTACGAGCAGTACTTC.

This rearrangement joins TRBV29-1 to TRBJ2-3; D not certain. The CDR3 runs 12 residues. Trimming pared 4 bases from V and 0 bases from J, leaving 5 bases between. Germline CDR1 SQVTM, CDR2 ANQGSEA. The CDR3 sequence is CSVGVSTDTQYF. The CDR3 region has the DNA TGCAGCGTTGGGGTTAGCACAGATACGCAGTATTTT.

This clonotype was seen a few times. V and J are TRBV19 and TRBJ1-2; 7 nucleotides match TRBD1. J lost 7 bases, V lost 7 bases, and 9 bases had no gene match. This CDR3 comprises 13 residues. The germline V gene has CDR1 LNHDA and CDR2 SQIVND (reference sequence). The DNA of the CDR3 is TGTGCCAGTATTAAGGAGGGGGCTCGTGGCTACACCTTC. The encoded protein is CASIKEGARGYTF. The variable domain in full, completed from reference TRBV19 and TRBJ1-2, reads DGGITQSPKYLFRKEGQNVTLSCEQNLNHDAMYWYRQDPGQGLRLIYYSQIVNDFQKGDIAEGYSVSREKKESFPLTVTSAQKNPTAFYLCASIKEGARGYTFGSGTRLTVV.

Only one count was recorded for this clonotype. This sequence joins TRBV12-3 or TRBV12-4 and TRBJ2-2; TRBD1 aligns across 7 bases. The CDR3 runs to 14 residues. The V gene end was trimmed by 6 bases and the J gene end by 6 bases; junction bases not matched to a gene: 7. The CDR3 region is CASSPLQGAGELFF. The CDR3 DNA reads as TGTGCCAGCAGCCCCCTGCAGGGGGCCGGGGAGCTGTTTTTT.

This CDR3 reads CSAMWDSSNQPQHF. CDR3 nucleotides: TGCAGTGCTATGTGGGACAGCAGCAATCAGCCCCAGCATTTT. The V call is TRBV20-1, the J call TRBJ1-5; TRBD1 matches at 7 bases. The CDR3 length is 14 residues. V lost 4 bases and J lost 1; bases outside the gene matches: 4. Germline CDR1 and CDR2: DFQATT and SNEGSKA (reference sequence).

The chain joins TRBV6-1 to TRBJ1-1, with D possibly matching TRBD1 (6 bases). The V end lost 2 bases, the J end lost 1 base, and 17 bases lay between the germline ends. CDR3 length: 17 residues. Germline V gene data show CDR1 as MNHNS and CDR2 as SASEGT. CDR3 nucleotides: TGTGCCAGCAGTGAATGGGGTATAGGACAGTCGAACACTGAAGCTTTCTTT. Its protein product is CASSEWGIGQSNTEAFF.

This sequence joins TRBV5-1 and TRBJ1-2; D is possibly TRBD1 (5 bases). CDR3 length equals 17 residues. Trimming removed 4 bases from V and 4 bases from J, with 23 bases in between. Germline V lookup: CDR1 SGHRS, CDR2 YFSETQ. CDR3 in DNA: TGCGCCAGCAGCCCCGGGACCCCTAAGAGCTTTGGCTATGGCTACACCTTC. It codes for CASSPGTPKSFGYGYTF.

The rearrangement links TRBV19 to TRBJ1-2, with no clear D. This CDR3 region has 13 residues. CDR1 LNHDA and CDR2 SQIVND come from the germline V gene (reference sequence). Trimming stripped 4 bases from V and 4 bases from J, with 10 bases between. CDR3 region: CASSTGSGYGYTF. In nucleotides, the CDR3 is TGTGCCAGTAGTACGGGGAGCGGCTATGGCTACACCTTC.

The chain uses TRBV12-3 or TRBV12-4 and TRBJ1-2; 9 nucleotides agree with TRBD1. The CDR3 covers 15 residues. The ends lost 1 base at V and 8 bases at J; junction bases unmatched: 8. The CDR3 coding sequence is TGTGCCAGCAGTTTAGGCCCGGGACAGGGTGAGGGCTACACCTTC. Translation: CASSLGPGQGEGYTF.

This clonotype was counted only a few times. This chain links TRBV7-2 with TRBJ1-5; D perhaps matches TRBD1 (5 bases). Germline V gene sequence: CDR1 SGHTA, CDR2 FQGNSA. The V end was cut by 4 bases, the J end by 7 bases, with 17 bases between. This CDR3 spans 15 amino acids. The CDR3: CASSYDTGINQPQHF. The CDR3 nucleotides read TGTGCCAGCAGCTACGACACAGGAATCAACCAGCCCCAGCATTTT.